This TCR beta chain was documented in a study of human T cells and chemical hapten exposure. General study findings and limits: TCRs whose frequency exceeded 1 in 1000 remained the same following DPC sensitization. All donors were alopecia patients, so their immunity may differ from that of healthy people.

Germline V gene lookup returns CDR1 LGHDT and CDR2 YNNKEL (reference sequence). The V end was cut by 7 bases, the J end by 4 bases, with 16 bases between. The CDR3 is made up of 15 amino acids. TCRdb fed the RACE reads into MiXCR, producing one record per CDR3 protein. The data show around 330,000 distinct CDR3 sequences, approximately 5% seen once. Worth noting for this clonotype: Its antigen is still unknown.

Documented time point: pre-sensitization, week 0. As to treatment: therapeutic diphenylcyclopropenone sensitization with weekly scalp DPC. The source is a woman under 30 with alopecia areata. Some clones in this sample may be carry-over from other donors' samples. The gene calls are TRBV3-1 and TRBJ2-2; TRBD2 is a possible D gene (6 bases). This sample comprised whole blood, obtained in connection with sensitization to the hapten diphenylcyclopropenone (DPC). CDR3 region: CASKRQGGITGELFF. The CDR3 nucleotides read TGTGCCAGCAAACGCCAGGGAGGTATCACCGGGGAGCTGTTTTTT. Variable domain in full (rest from reference TRBV3-1 and TRBJ2-2): DTAVSQTPKYLVTQMGNDKSIKCEQNLGHDTMYWYKQDSKKFLKIMFSYNNKELIINETVPNRFSPKSPDKAHLNLHINSLELGDSAVYFCASKRQGGITGELFFGEGSRLTVL.